The 3 T cell receptor beta chains below come from one sample, sequenced in a study of T cell repertoires in cytomegalovirus infection. TCRdb fed the reads into MiXCR, producing one record per CDR3 protein. Among more than 250,000 distinct CDR3 sequences listed, approximately 14% were seen once. Sequencing was carried out using PBMCs. The receptors stem from a human donor in good health (CMV status not recorded). Some clones in this sample may be carry-over from other donors' samples.

In the case of this clonotype: A single base separates this from a much larger clone, so it may be a read error. This sequence joins TRBV11-3 and TRBJ2-1; 7 bases are a match to TRBD2. The CDR3 spans 16 residues. Germline V gene sequence: CDR1 SGHNT, CDR2 YENEEA. CDR3 bases: TGTGCCAGCAGCTTAGGAGCGGGGCTACCCTACAATGAGCAGGTCTTC. Residues: CASSLGAGLPYNEQVF.

The V call is TRBV23-1, the J call TRBJ1-4; D gene unclear. TRBV23-1 is classed as an ORF, of uncertain function. Trimming removed 4 bases at V and 2 bases at J, with 11 bases between. The CDR3 covers 15 residues. CDR3 sequence (DNA): TGCGCCAGCAGTCCGCACGTTGCGACTAATGAAAAACTGTTTTTT. Its translation: CASSPHVATNEKLFF.

There are a few counts of this clonotype. V gene TRBV5-1 combines with J gene TRBJ1-5, with 12 bases identical to TRBD1. Germline CDR1 and CDR2: SGHRS and YFSETQ. The CDR3 has 16 amino acids. V gave up 1 base and J gave up 6 bases; unmatched junction bases: 5. The chain's CDR3 is CASSLYGTGGTQPQHF. CDR3 nucleotide sequence: TGCGCCAGCAGCTTGTACGGGACAGGGGGCACTCAGCCCCAGCATTTT.